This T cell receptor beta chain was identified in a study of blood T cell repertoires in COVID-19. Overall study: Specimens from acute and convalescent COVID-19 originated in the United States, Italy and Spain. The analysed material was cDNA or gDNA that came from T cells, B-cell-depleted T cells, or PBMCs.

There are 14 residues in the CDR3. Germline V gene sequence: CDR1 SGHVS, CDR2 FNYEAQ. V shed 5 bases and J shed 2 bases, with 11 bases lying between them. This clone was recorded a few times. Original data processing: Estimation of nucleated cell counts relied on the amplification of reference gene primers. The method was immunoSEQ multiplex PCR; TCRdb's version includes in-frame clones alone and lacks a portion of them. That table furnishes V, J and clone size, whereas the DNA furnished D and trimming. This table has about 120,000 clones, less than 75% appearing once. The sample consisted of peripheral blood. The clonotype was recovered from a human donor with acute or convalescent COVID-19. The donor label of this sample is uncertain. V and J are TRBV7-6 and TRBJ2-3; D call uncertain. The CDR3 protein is CASSLNADTDTQYF. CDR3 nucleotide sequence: TGTGCCAGCAGCCTGAACGCGGACACAGATACGCAGTATTTT. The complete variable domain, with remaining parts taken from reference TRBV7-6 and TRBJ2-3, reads GAGVSQSPRYKVTKRGQDVALRCDPISGHVSLYWYRQALGQGPEFLTYFNYEAQQDKSGLPNDRFSAERPEGSISTLTIQRTEQRDSAMYRCASSLNADTDTQYFGPGTRLTVL.